Below, one T cell receptor (beta chain) is given with its context. Study processing details: Amplification with reference gene primers provided the estimates of nucleated cell counts. Sequencing was performed with immunoSEQ multiplex PCR; in TCRdb, only in-frame clones are kept and a portion is missing. The V and J calls and clone size were taken over from that table, and D and trimming were inferred from the DNA. Of around 420,000 clones listed, 88% are singletons. The sample is drawn from a study of blood T cell repertoires in COVID-19. Study details: COVID-19 samples collected from the United States, Italy and Spain covered acute and convalescent phases. T cells, B-cell-depleted T cells, or PBMCs supplied cDNA or gDNA.

Participants reported their clinical history, and cohort assignment relied on those reports. V dropped 5 bases and J dropped 4 bases, with 9 bases sitting between them. Looked up from germline, CDR1 is MNHEY and CDR2 is SMNVEV (reference sequence). The length of the CDR3 is 13 residues. Sequencing was performed on PBMCs or T cells enriched from blood (not recorded which). This chain joins TRBV27 and TRBJ1-5, with unresolved D. This TCR derives from a woman aged 35 to 49 with acute COVID-19. The chain's CDR3 is CASSPSLNQPQHF. In DNA, the CDR3 is TGTGCCAGCAGTCCCTCCTTAAATCAGCCCCAGCATTTT.